Described below is a single T cell receptor (beta chain) sequence and its context. Its antigen is currently not known. No much larger clone is present one base from it, and per-base qualities are unavailable. The data derive from a study of OX40 agonist ivuxolimab in advanced cancers. Regarding the research as a whole: Ivuxolimab, which targeted the costimulatory receptor OX40 (CD134), was an agonistic, fully human IgG2 monoclonal antibody. Intravenous ivuxolimab was administered to patients every 2 weeks at six dose levels: 0.01, 0.1, 0.3, 1.5, 3 and 10 mg/kg. Among the roughly 52 dose-escalation patients, approximately 20 had hepatocellular carcinoma, around 15 melanoma, 9 renal cell carcinoma and 9 head and neck cancer. A male proportion of almost 85% and a mean age of 60 years, ranging from roughly 23 to 90, were recorded for the dose-escalation cohort. Patients were allowed to have had prior anti-PD-1, anti-PD-L1 or anti-CTLA-4 therapy, and around 37% of the dose-escalation patients had previously received checkpoint inhibitors. Partial responses occurred in three dose-escalation patients: two with cutaneous melanoma and one with hepatocellular carcinoma. The point of sequencing TCRbeta in the periphery was to test whether ivuxolimab changed TCR sequence diversity and drove clonal T-cell expansion. The paper reports the monotherapy dose-escalation portion (N of about 51 patients) of the phase I ivuxolimab trial.

The CDR3, cysteine through phenylalanine, is 15 amino acids long. The entry retains the CDR3 DNA only, 45 bases that are in frame from base 1. The trim is 2 bases for V and 4 bases for J, with a gap of 13 bases between the germline ends. For CDR1 and CDR2, the germline V gene lists SGHDT and YYEEEE. For sequencing of the TCRbeta CDR3 region, genomic DNA was extracted from the sorted cells. TCRbeta CDR3 regions were sequenced using the immunoSEQ Assay. TCRdb took over this immuneACCESS table, retaining in-frame rearrangements with V and J assigned. Such tables are incomplete; in checked studies, under half of the missing clones stem from an unresolved V gene, and the remainder is unexplained. This sample lists under 45,000 clones; roughly 80% were detected once. The top ten clones comprise 4.2% of the sample. Study-wide conclusions, independent of this receptor: After ivuxolimab, more expanded clones were found on average in CD8+ T cells than in CD4+ T cells. In the 0.1-3.0 mg/kg groups, partial responders were among the patients with the lowest normalized peripheral clonal expansion, particularly in CD8+ T cells. The antigen specificity of the clonally expanded peripheral T cells was not determined. At doses of 0.1 to 3.0 mg/kg, clonal expansion of both CD4+ and CD8+ T cells in blood was seen between baseline and week 6. Low levels of normalized T-cell clonal expansion were also seen in some patients who did not respond.

The trial excluded patients who had a history of autoimmune disease or who were on systemic immunosuppression. In every dose cohort, peripheral blood was drawn for TCR sequencing at baseline, cycle 4 day 1, and cycle 7 day 1. The samples were drawn from a first-in-human, open-label, multicenter phase I dose-escalation trial of ivuxolimab. Adults with locally advanced or metastatic melanoma, renal cell, hepatocellular, or head and neck squamous cell carcinoma were enrolled in the trial. CD4+ and CD8+ T cells were sorted separately from peripheral blood before TCR sequencing. This receptor was identified in an adult with an advanced solid tumor such as melanoma, head and neck, liver or kidney cancer. The sequenced sample was CD4+ or CD8+ T cells sorted from blood, obtained in a trial of the OX40 agonist ivuxolimab. Rearrangement joined TRBV5-6 to TRBJ1-3, with the D gene not clear enough to name. The encoded CDR3 is CASSLTDGSGNTIYF. The sequenced DNA is TGTGCCAGCAGCTTAACCGATGGGAGCGGAAACACCATATATTTT.